The 30 T cell receptor beta chains given below trace back to one sample, sequenced in a study of long-term antiretroviral therapy in people with HIV. It was version v3.0 of the immunoSEQ assay that was run at survey level. Generated by immunoSEQ multiplex PCR, the TCRdb table keeps only in-frame clones and is missing some. The data hold roughly 30,000 clones, with 85% to 90% observed a single time. Specimen: unsorted PBMCs, collected 3.2 years before starting antiretroviral therapy. The receptor set was obtained from a man aged 50 to 60 with HIV.

V is TRBV6-6 and J is TRBJ2-2; maybe TRBD2 (6 bases). Germline V CDR1 and CDR2: MNHNY, SVGAGI (reference sequence). CDR3 length: 13 amino acids. Trimming removed 10 bases from V and 6 bases from J, with 15 bases in between. The CDR3 is CAIRDSKAGELFF. The CDR3 DNA reads as TGTGCCATCCGGGACTCCAAGGCCGGGGAGCTGTTTTTT.

The V gene is TRBV5-1, the J gene TRBJ1-6, with a possible D match to TRBD1 (6 bases). CDR1 is SGHRS, CDR2 YFSETQ, per germline. Trimming took 1 base from V and 7 from J, leaving 18 bases between them. The CDR3 consists of 17 residues. The CDR3 region has the DNA TGCGCCAGCAGCTTGAGGGGGACAACGCCCTCCAATTCACCCCTCCACTTT. It encodes CASSLRGTTPSNSPLHF.

The V and J genes are TRBV5-4 and TRBJ2-2; TRBD1 is a possible D gene (6 bases). V shed 3 bases and J shed 4 bases, with 13 bases lying between them. The CDR3 length is 15 residues. The germline V gene has CDR1 SGHNT and CDR2 YYREEE (reference sequence). The CDR3 spells CASSSINRATGELFF. CDR3 DNA sequence: TGTGCCAGCAGCTCCATCAACAGGGCCACCGGGGAGCTGTTTTTT.

V is TRBV15 and J is TRBJ2-7, with D possibly being TRBD2 (6 bases). Trimming took 0 bases from V and 4 from J, leaving 19 bases between them. CDR1 is LNHNV and CDR2 is YYDKDF in the germline V gene (reference sequence). This CDR3 has 17 amino acids. In DNA, the CDR3 is TGTGCCACCAGCAGAGATCATTTGGGGACGGGGACTTACGAGCAGTACTTC. This encodes CATSRDHLGTGTYEQYF. Filled out from reference TRBV15 and TRBJ2-7, the complete variable domain reads DAMVIQNPRYQVTQFGKPVTLSCSQTLNHNVMYWYQQKSSQAPKLLFHYYDKDFNNEADTPDNFQSRRPNTSFCFLDIRSPGLGDTAMYLCATSRDHLGTGTYEQYFGPGTRLTVT.

This rearrangement joins TRBV6-6 to TRBJ2-2, with D maybe TRBD2 (5 bases). V lost 7 bases and J 0 bases, leaving 9 bases between the germline ends. This CDR3 is 14 amino acids long. CDR1 and CDR2 (germline): MNHNY, SVGAGI (reference sequence). For the CDR3, the DNA is TGTGCCAGCATGGTGAGGGCGAACACCGGGGAGCTGTTTTTT. It translates to CASMVRANTGELFF.

The chain uses TRBV5-1 and TRBJ2-4; 9 bases fit TRBD1. This CDR3 has 15 amino acids. Germline CDR1 SGHRS, CDR2 YFSETQ. V was pared by 4 bases and J by 8 bases, with 10 bases of the junction left unmatched. CDR3 sequence reads: CASSVPTGGFDIQYF. DNA of the CDR3: TGCGCCAGCAGCGTCCCAACAGGGGGCTTTGACATTCAGTACTTC.

The rearrangement links TRBV7-2 to TRBJ1-6; no reliable D call. The V and J ends lost 2 bases and 3 bases respectively, with 2 bases between them. This CDR3 has 13 amino acids. CDR1 and CDR2 from the germline V gene are SGHTA and FQGNSA. The DNA of the CDR3 is TGTGCCAGCAGCTTAAGCTATAATTCACCCCTCCACTTT. As protein: CASSLSYNSPLHF.

The chain uses TRBV19 and TRBJ1-2; TRBD1 agrees at 7 bases. The ends lost 9 bases at V and 4 bases at J; junction bases unmatched: 14. CDR3 length: 15 residues. The germline V gene encodes CDR1 LNHDA and CDR2 SQIVND (reference sequence). In DNA form, the CDR3 reads TGTGCCAGCAGAGACAGGGCAAGGGGTCTCTATGGCTACACCTTC. Its protein is CASRDRARGLYGYTF.

The rearrangement uses TRBV7-2 and TRBJ2-1; 7 positions match TRBD1. The germline V gene encodes CDR1 SGHTA and CDR2 FQGNSA. This CDR3 region has 14 residues. V shed 5 bases, J shed 8 bases, and the junction held 9 bases outside the gene matches. CDR3 sequence reads: CASSATTGFHEQFF. The CDR3 nucleotides read TGTGCCAGCAGCGCCACGACAGGGTTCCATGAGCAGTTCTTC.

The CDR3 is CASIGGTGLGTQYF. DNA for the CDR3: TGTGCCAGCATAGGGGGGACAGGGTTGGGGACGCAGTATTTT. The chain carries TRBV27 and TRBJ2-3; TRBD1 matches at 9 bases. CDR3 length: 14 residues. Unmatched junction bases numbered 11, after V lost 7 bases and J lost 9 bases. Germline CDR1 and CDR2: MNHEY and SMNVEV (reference sequence).

The chain combines TRBV5-6 with TRBJ2-5; 9 nucleotides agree with TRBD1. The CDR3 loop spans 17 amino acids. In germline, CDR1 is SGHDT, CDR2 YYEEEE. The ends lost 4 bases at V and 5 bases at J; junction bases unmatched: 15. The DNA of the CDR3 is TGTGCCAGCAGCCGACCGGGACAGGGAGGGTCGAGGGAGACCCAGTACTTC. Translated, it gives CASSRPGQGGSRETQYF.

J is TRBJ1-5 and V is TRBV10-3; TRBD1 might be the D (6 bases). V gave up 0 bases and J gave up 7 bases, with 13 bases separating them. This CDR3 has 15 amino acids. Germline-derived CDR1 and CDR2 are ENHRY and SYGVKD. The CDR3 region is CAISESRGIGQPQHF. CDR3 DNA sequence: TGTGCCATCAGTGAGTCAAGGGGGATAGGACAGCCCCAGCATTTT.

The rearrangement links TRBV12-5 to TRBJ2-3, with TRBD2 identical over 7 bases. The V segment lost 1 base and the J segment 2 bases; nucleotides outside the gene matches: 6. Looked up from germline, CDR1 is LGHNT and CDR2 is FRNRAP. The CDR3 extends over 16 amino acids. The DNA of the CDR3 is TGTGCTAGTGGTTTGGGCAGGGACTACACCACAGATACGCAGTATTTT. Protein product: CASGLGRDYTTDTQYF. Complete variable domain (other parts from reference TRBV12-5 and TRBJ2-3): DARVTQTPRHKVTEMGQEVTMRCQPILGHNTVFWYRQTMMQGLELLAYFRNRAPLDDSGMPKDRFSAEMPDATLATLKIQPSEPRDSAVYFCASGLGRDYTTDTQYFGPGTRLTVL.

The chain recombines TRBV5-1 with TRBJ2-7; D is perhaps TRBD2 (6 bases). The CDR3 covers 16 residues. Germline CDR1 is SGHRS and CDR2 is YFSETQ. V lost 1 base, J lost 4 bases, and 18 bases lay in between. CDR3 nucleotides: TGCGCCAGCAGCTTGACGTTGTCCTCGGGGGATTACGAGCAGTACTTC. Protein: CASSLTLSSGDYEQYF.

The J gene is TRBJ1-5, the V gene TRBV7-2; a weak D match, TRBD1 (6 bases). V shed 5 bases and J shed 7 bases, with 18 bases lying between them. Germline CDR1 is SGHTA and CDR2 is FQGNSA. This CDR3 has 15 amino acids. In DNA, the CDR3 is TGTGCCAGCAGCCCAAGGGGGGGGCAGGGACAGCCCCAGCATTTT. Protein: CASSPRGGQGQPQHF.

The rearrangement joins TRBV4-1 to TRBJ1-5; D unclear. From germline, CDR1 is MGHRA and CDR2 YSYEKL. The germline V and J ends were trimmed by 0 bases and 0 bases, with 9 bases remaining between them. This CDR3 has 16 amino acids. CDR3 in amino acids: CASSQELKYSNQPQHF. CDR3 coding DNA: TGCGCCAGCAGCCAAGAGCTGAAGTATAGCAATCAGCCCCAGCATTTT.

The chain is built from TRBV10-3 and TRBJ2-3; 12 nucleotides match TRBD1. This CDR3 is built from 17 residues. Germline V gene sequence: CDR1 ENHRY, CDR2 SYGVKD. V lost 4 bases, J lost 4 bases, and 9 bases stayed unmatched. DNA for the CDR3: TGTGCCATCAGTGCCGTAGGTGGGACAGGGGGCTCAGATACGCAGTATTTT. Translation: CAISAVGGTGGSDTQYF.

The V gene is TRBV4-1, the J gene TRBJ2-3, with D possibly being TRBD1 (6 bases). This CDR3 has 16 residues. With 4 bases removed from V and 6 bases from J, the gap between germline ends came to 20 bases. From germline, CDR1 is MGHRA and CDR2 YSYEKL. CDR3 loop: CASSLYTGSLGDTQYF. For the CDR3, the DNA is TGCGCCAGCAGCCTTTACACAGGGAGTCTGGGGGATACGCAGTATTTT.

The chain employs TRBV5-8 and TRBJ2-7; 13 nucleotides agree with TRBD2. V was pared by 4 bases and J by 4 bases, with 5 bases of the junction left unmatched. This CDR3 contains 15 residues. Germline V lookup: CDR1 SGHTS, CDR2 YDEGEE. The DNA of the CDR3 is TGTGCCAGCAGCGGCCGACTAGCGGGAGGTTACGAGCAGTACTTC. As protein: CASSGRLAGGYEQYF.

The chain employs TRBV7-9 and TRBJ2-1; 7 nucleotides match TRBD1. Germline V gene lookup returns CDR1 SEHNR and CDR2 FQNEAQ (reference sequence). There are 15 residues in the CDR3. With 0 bases clipped from V and 8 bases from J, the junction kept 7 bases outside the gene matches. CDR3 in amino acids: CASSLATGWGDEQFF. CDR3 coding DNA: TGTGCCAGCAGCTTAGCGACAGGGTGGGGAGATGAGCAGTTCTTC.

This chain uses TRBV7-9 with TRBJ1-2; TRBD1 agrees at 7 bases. The CDR3 has 13 residues. V lost 4 bases and J lost 4; bases outside the gene matches: 3. Germline CDR1 SEHNR, CDR2 FQNEAQ (reference sequence). The CDR3 DNA follows: TGTGCCAGCAGCTCGACAGGGTTCTATGGCTACACCTTC. Its protein product is CASSSTGFYGYTF.

The chain carries TRBV5-1 and TRBJ1-1; D is possibly TRBD1 (6 bases). The germline V gene has CDR1 SGHRS and CDR2 YFSETQ. V was pared by 2 bases and J by 2 bases, with 16 bases between. This CDR3 region has 16 residues. The CDR3 loop reads CASSLFGGLGNTEAFF. The CDR3 DNA sequence: TGCGCCAGCAGCTTATTTGGGGGGCTCGGCAACACTGAAGCTTTCTTT.

A few counts support this clone. V is TRBV7-3 and J is TRBJ2-7; 10 nucleotides agree with TRBD1. After removal of 5 bases from V and 3 bases from J, the junction contained 4 bases not matched to a gene. Germline V gene lookup returns CDR1 SGHTA and CDR2 FQGTGA. CDR3 size: 14 residues. CDR3 nucleotide sequence: TGTGCCAGCAGCATGGGACAGGGGCACTACGAGCAGTACTTC. Translating gives CASSMGQGHYEQYF.

The chain employs TRBV10-2 and TRBJ2-7; D uncertain. V was clipped by 0 bases and J by 6 bases, with 15 bases between them. The CDR3 covers 15 residues. Looked up from germline, CDR1 is WSHSY and CDR2 is SAAADI. The CDR3 spells CASSESNTRVGEQYF. The CDR3, as DNA: TGCGCCAGCAGTGAGTCGAACACCCGAGTCGGCGAGCAGTACTTC.

CDR3 DNA sequence: TGTGCCAGCAGCAATACAGACAATGAGCAGTTCTTC. Protein: CASSNTDNEQFF. The chain has TRBV21-1 and TRBJ2-1; TRBD1 reflects the table's D call only, with no check against the DNA. TRBV21-1 is shown as a pseudogene. This CDR3 is built from 12 residues.

The chain is built from TRBV19 and TRBJ2-7, with 8 nucleotides matching TRBD2. CDR1 and CDR2 from the germline V gene are LNHDA and SQIVND (reference sequence). Trimming removed 1 base from V and 2 bases from J; junction bases left unmatched: 7. This CDR3 comprises 16 residues. CDR3 nucleotide sequence: TGTGCCAGTAGTATAGGGGCAGGGCGGGGGGCCTACGAGCAGTACTTC. This encodes CASSIGAGRGAYEQYF.

The chain has TRBV7-2 and TRBJ2-7, with 12 bases that match TRBD2. Germline-derived CDR1 and CDR2 are SGHTA and FQGNSA. CDR3 size: 17 residues. The V and J ends lost 0 bases and 1 base, in that order; junction bases with no gene match: 4. CDR3: CASSLAPSGGGSYEQYF. CDR3 DNA: TGTGCCAGCAGCTTAGCTCCTAGCGGGGGGGGATCCTACGAGCAGTACTTC. The full variable domain, in which reference TRBV7-2 and TRBJ2-7 provide the parts outside the CDR3, is GAGVSQSPSNKVTEKGKDVELRCDPISGHTALYWYRQSLGQGLEFLIYFQGNSAPDKSGLPSDRFSAERTGGSVSTLTIQRTQQEDSAVYLCASSLAPSGGGSYEQYFGPGTRLTVT.

The chain recombines TRBV4-1 with TRBJ2-7, with 11 positions matching TRBD2. This CDR3 contains 16 residues. V lost 1 base, J lost 2 bases, and 4 bases stayed unmatched. Germline V gives CDR1 MGHRA, CDR2 YSYEKL. This chain's CDR3 is CASSQGGTSGAYEQYF. The CDR3 coding sequence is TGCGCCAGCAGCCAAGGAGGGACTAGCGGCGCCTACGAGCAGTACTTC.

The gene calls are TRBV5-1 and TRBJ1-1, with a weak D call TRBD1 (5 bases). Trimming shortened V by 4 bases and J by 8 bases, and 15 bases separated the two germline ends. CDR1 is SGHRS and CDR2 is YFSETQ in the germline V gene. This CDR3 is built from 13 residues. CDR3 sequence reads: CASSARGTQEAFF. The CDR3 DNA is TGCGCCAGCAGCGCCCGGGGCACGCAGGAAGCTTTCTTT.

This rearrangement joins TRBV5-4 to TRBJ2-3, with 10 bases lining up with TRBD2. Germline V CDR1 and CDR2: SGHNT, YYREEE (reference sequence). The trim removed 1 base at V and 3 bases at J, leaving 5 bases unmatched. The CDR3 is made up of 16 amino acids. The CDR3, as DNA: TGTGCCAGCAGCTTGTCAGCTAGCGGGAGTACAGATACGCAGTATTTT. Amino acids: CASSLSASGSTDTQYF.